A single sample is the source of the 22 T cell receptor beta chains below, sequenced in a study of Ad26.COV2.S vaccination and SARS-CoV-2 variants (dated by TCRdb to 2020 to 2023). The library was produced with the immunoSEQ multiplex PCR assay. In its TCRdb copy, this immuneACCESS table keeps in-frame sequences only and misses some clones. Where compared with another copy, unresolved V genes explain less than half of these, and the others have no known cause. This sample gives roughly 500,000 clones in total; roughly 89% of them show up just once. The ten largest clones take up about 2.5% of the sample. The label giving this sample's treatment or condition can be read as: some 20 received Ad26.COV2.S at low or high dose, single or two shots; roughly five received placebo; per-sample allocation not given. Repertoires of vaccine and placebo recipients were sequenced from samples collected on day 63 after the first injection.

Here the sequenced sample was peripheral blood, taken in a trial of Ad26.COV2.S vaccine versus placebo. These receptors were collected from a person aged 18 to 65 who received the Ad26.COV2.S COVID-19 vaccine or a placebo.

This clone was recorded only once. The gene calls are TRBV5-6 and TRBJ2-3; 11 bases fit TRBD2. The trim removed 4 bases at V and 11 bases at J, leaving 15 bases unmatched. CDR3 length: 16 amino acids. Germline V gene lookup returns CDR1 SGHDT and CDR2 YYEEEE. The CDR3 DNA reads as TGTGCCAGCAGCCTATATAGCGGGAGGGCCGGAATGAAGCAGTATTTT. This gives the protein CASSLYSGRAGMKQYF.

V and J are TRBV28 and TRBJ1-2; perhaps TRBD1 as D (5 bases). Germline lookup yields CDR1 MDHEN and CDR2 SYDVKM. V was pared by 6 bases and J by 4 bases, with 30 bases between. The CDR3 contains 19 residues. The CDR3 loop reads CASSRTPGGSPKGGYGYTF. In DNA form, the CDR3 reads TGTGCCAGCAGCCGCACCCCCGGGGGGTCCCCTAAGGGTGGCTATGGCTACACCTTC.

V is TRBV5-6 and J is TRBJ2-3; 11 bases line up with TRBD1. The CDR3 runs 14 residues. Germline CDR1 and CDR2: SGHDT and YYEEEE. The junction had 4 bases not matched to a gene; V was cut back by 4 bases and J by 6 bases. The CDR3 region is CASSRRTGGDTQYF. CDR3 bases: TGTGCCAGCAGCCGCCGGACAGGGGGCGATACGCAGTATTTT.

The chain joins TRBV5-1 to TRBJ1-4; no clear D gene. The V gene lost 4 bases and the J gene lost 5 bases, with 12 bases spanning the gap. From germline, CDR1 is SGHRS and CDR2 YFSETQ. There are 14 residues in the CDR3. The chain's CDR3 is CASSARVKNEKLFF. CDR3 coding DNA: TGCGCCAGCAGCGCCCGAGTGAAGAATGAAAAACTGTTTTTT.

CDR3 region: CASSSIGQGAMSTDTQYF. The CDR3 DNA follows: TGCGCCAGCAGCTCCATCGGACAGGGGGCCATGAGCACAGATACGCAGTATTTT. This chain joins TRBV5-1 and TRBJ2-3, with 11 positions matching TRBD1. Germline V CDR1 and CDR2: SGHRS, YFSETQ. The ends lost 3 bases at V and 0 bases at J; junction bases unmatched: 9. The CDR3 has 18 amino acids.

The chain uses TRBV29-1 and TRBJ2-3, with D perhaps assigned TRBD1 or TRBD2 (7 bases each). V was trimmed by 7 bases and J by 6 bases, leaving 17 bases between them. CDR3 size: 13 residues. Germline CDR1 reads SQVTM; CDR2 reads ANQGSEA. The CDR3 DNA reads TGCAGCGACCAGGGGGGGGATTGGGATACGCAGTATTTT. It yields the protein CSDQGGDWDTQYF.

This clone was seen only once. The V call is TRBV29-1, the J call TRBJ2-3, with 14 bases identical to TRBD2. Germline V gene data show CDR1 as SQVTM and CDR2 as ANQGSEA. V gave up 7 bases and J gave up 3 bases; unmatched junction bases: 9. The CDR3 totals 16 residues. The CDR3 protein is CSAGTSGRSGTDTQYF. In DNA, the CDR3 is TGCAGCGCTGGGACTAGCGGGAGAAGTGGGACAGATACGCAGTATTTT.

The chain carries TRBV5-1 and TRBJ1-6; 7 bases line up with TRBD1. J was trimmed by 11 bases and V by 4 bases; bases with no gene match: 3. The CDR3 has 12 residues. Germline loops: CDR1 SGHRS, CDR2 YFSETQ. CDR3 sequence reads: CASSPDRPPLHF. In DNA, the CDR3 is TGCGCCAGCAGCCCGGACAGGCCACCCCTCCACTTT. Full variable domain (missing parts from reference TRBV5-1 and TRBJ1-6): KAGVTQTPRYLIKTRGQQVTLSCSPISGHRSVSWYQQTPGQGLQFLFEYFSETQRNKGNFPGRFSGRQFSNSRSEMNVSTLELGDSALYLCASSPDRPPLHFGNGTRLTVT.

Here the CDR3 DNA reads TGTGCCAGCAGCCACATAGACAGGGCTGTTTATGAGCAGTTCTTC. The encoded protein is CASSHIDRAVYEQFF. The chain is built from TRBV11-1 and TRBJ2-1, with 7 positions matching TRBD1. Germline values: CDR1 SGHAT, CDR2 FQDESV (reference sequence). Germline trimming cut 5 bases from V and 8 bases from J; bases unmatched to any gene: 12. CDR3 length: 15 residues.

The CDR3 reads CASRRDGNAGELFF. The CDR3 coding sequence is TGTGCCAGCAGGCGGGACGGAAATGCCGGGGAGCTGTTTTTT. The chain joins TRBV3-1 (or the pseudogene TRBV3-2) to TRBJ2-2; D may be TRBD2 (6 bases). The V and J ends lost 6 bases and 6 bases respectively, with 14 bases between them. Per the germline V gene, CDR1 is LGHDT and CDR2 is YNNKEL (reference sequence). The CDR3 sequence is 14 residues long.

A remark on this clone: Other DNA sequences within the sample encode an identical CDR3. The genes are TRBV5-4 and TRBJ2-2; D call uncertain. V lost 5 bases and J lost 7, with 6 bases in between. The CDR3 loop spans 11 amino acids. CDR1 is SGHNT and CDR2 is YYREEE in the germline V gene (reference sequence). Written as DNA, the CDR3 is TGTGCCAGCAGGGGTGGCGGGGAGCTGTTTTTT. This translates into CASRGGGELFF.

This clone turned up a few times. The gene calls are TRBV5-1 and TRBJ2-2; 8 bases map to TRBD1. The CDR3 is 15 residues long. CDR1 is SGHRS, CDR2 YFSETQ, per germline. Germline trimming cut 5 bases from V and 5 bases from J; bases unmatched to any gene: 8. This CDR3 is CASRSTTGETGELFF. The CDR3 DNA reads TGCGCCAGCAGATCAACGACAGGGGAGACCGGGGAGCTGTTTTTT.

V is TRBV7-3 and J is TRBJ2-1, with 14 bases matching TRBD2. V lost 3 bases to trimming and J lost 6 bases; unmatched junction nucleotides: 22. The CDR3 consists of 22 residues. Germline CDR1 SGHTA, CDR2 FQGTGA. The CDR3 here is CASSFPGLAGDVPRGVINEQFF. Here the CDR3 DNA reads TGTGCCAGCAGCTTCCCGGGACTAGCGGGAGATGTTCCGAGAGGTGTCATCAATGAGCAGTTCTTC.

The V gene is TRBV18, the J gene TRBJ2-7, with 8 bases matching TRBD2. Trimming took 3 bases from V and 5 from J; bases not matched to a gene: 6. The length of the CDR3 is 14 residues. Germline V gene lookup returns CDR1 KGHSH and CDR2 LQKENI. For the CDR3, the DNA is TGTGCCAGCTCACCCGGCAGCGGGAGCAACGAGCAGTACGTC. Amino acids: CASSPGSGSNEQYV.

This clone came up once. The chain is built from TRBV7-9 and TRBJ1-1; D is ambiguous. Germline V gene sequence: CDR1 SEHNR, CDR2 FQNEAQ (reference sequence). V gave up 5 bases and J gave up 11 bases, with 12 bases separating them. CDR3 length: 11 residues. DNA of the CDR3: TGTGCCAGCAGCCGTTGGGGAAACGCTTTCTTT. This sequence encodes CASSRWGNAFF.

The J gene is TRBJ2-6, the V gene TRBV7-3; tentative D call: TRBD2 (7 bases). Trimming took off 5 bases at V and 0 bases at J, with 17 bases between the two ends. CDR3 length: 18 amino acids. Germline CDR1 SGHTA, CDR2 FQGTGA. CDR3 sequence reads: CASSPGAGASSGANVLTF. The CDR3 region has the DNA TGTGCCAGCAGCCCCGGCGCGGGGGCCAGCTCTGGGGCCAACGTCCTGACTTTC.

This chain joins TRBV7-8 and TRBJ1-2; 8 nucleotides align to TRBD1. Germline V lookup: CDR1 SGHVS, CDR2 FQNEAQ. With 8 bases clipped from V and 3 bases from J, the junction kept 11 bases outside the gene matches. The CDR3 is 15 residues long. The CDR3, as DNA: TGTGCCAGCTCCCTCACAGGGGGGGCGGACTATGGCTACACCTTC. The encoded protein is CASSLTGGADYGYTF.

V gene TRBV6-1 combines with J gene TRBJ2-3; 8 bases are shared with TRBD2. Germline V lookup: CDR1 MNHNS, CDR2 SASEGT. Germline trimming cut 4 bases from V and 5 bases from J; bases unmatched to any gene: 14. This CDR3 has 17 amino acids. CDR3 region: CASSALVGLVTGDTQYF. As DNA, the CDR3 is TGTGCCAGCAGTGCCCTCGTGGGACTAGTGACTGGAGATACGCAGTATTTT.

This clone has more than one count but fewer than ten. The chain has TRBV5-1 and TRBJ2-1, with D perhaps given as TRBD1 or TRBD2 (5 bases each). Trimming removed 0 bases at V and 8 bases at J, with 12 bases between. The germline V gene encodes CDR1 SGHRS and CDR2 YFSETQ. This CDR3 contains 14 residues. The CDR3 DNA sequence: TGCGCCAGCAGCTTGGTGTCAGGGCGGGATGAGCAGTTCTTC. It codes for CASSLVSGRDEQFF.

The chain uses TRBV7-8 and TRBJ1-6; D not resolved. The CDR3 totals 12 residues. Trimming removed 5 bases from V and 8 bases from J, with 7 bases in between. Germline assignment: CDR1 SGHVS and CDR2 FQNEAQ. CDR3 sequence reads: CASSLYDSPLHF. CDR3 coding DNA: TGTGCCAGCAGCCTTTACGATTCACCCCTCCACTTT.

This rearrangement joins TRBV5-1 to TRBJ1-4, with TRBD1 matching 7 bases. Germline V gene lookup returns CDR1 SGHRS and CDR2 YFSETQ. The V segment lost 0 bases and the J segment 5 bases; nucleotides outside the gene matches: 4. The CDR3 sequence is 15 residues long. CDR3 nucleotide sequence: TGCGCCAGCAGCTTGGCCGGGGACAGCAATGAAAAACTGTTTTTT. Its translation is CASSLAGDSNEKLFF.

The V call is TRBV7-6, the J call TRBJ2-5; D is undetermined. The CDR3 has 11 amino acids. The V end lost 4 bases, the J end lost 10 bases, and 10 bases lay between the germline ends. Germline CDR1 is SGHVS and CDR2 is FNYEAQ. The CDR3 region is CASSSRLDQYF. CDR3 nucleotides: TGTGCCAGCAGCTCCCGCTTAGACCAGTACTTC.